This passage covers 26 T cell receptor beta chains from one sample sequenced in a study of T-cell reconstitution after alpha-beta-depleted transplantation in children. Preparation of the TCRbeta library was carried out with unique molecular identifiers. TCRdb processed the PCR reads anew with MiXCR; each CDR3 protein has one entry. The data contain approximately 240,000 distinct CDR3 sequences, 9.7% of them singletons. The sample was PBMCs from the stem cell graft donor, taken from the stem cell graft. These receptor sequences come from a human donor who donated a stem cell graft to a child with SCID.

As for this clonotype: A much larger clone differs by one base, so this may be a read error. The rearrangement uses TRBV10-3 and TRBJ1-1; 9 nucleotides agree with TRBD1. In germline, CDR1 is ENHRY, CDR2 SYGVKD. The CDR3 has 13 amino acids. The CDR3 here is CATVGQGRTEAVF. As DNA, the CDR3 is TGTGCCACGGTGGGACAGGGTCGGACTGAAGCTGTCTTT.

The rearrangement joins TRBV6-2 or TRBV6-3 to TRBJ2-2; no reliable D call. Germline CDR1 MNHEY, CDR2 SVGEGT. V was trimmed by 7 bases and J by 4 bases, leaving 19 bases between them. CDR3 size: 16 residues. CDR3 amino acids: CASKLAAYRTTGELFF. CDR3 nucleotides: TGTGCCAGCAAATTGGCGGCGTATCGGACCACCGGGGAGCTGTTTTTT.

This clonotype was seen ten or more times. This chain connects TRBV12-3 or TRBV12-4 to TRBJ1-5, with D unresolved. The V end lost 2 bases, the J end lost 3 bases, and 11 bases lay between the germline ends. There are 15 residues in the CDR3. CDR3 loop: CASSLLGPNNQPQHF. CDR3 nucleotides: TGTGCCAGCAGTTTACTCGGGCCGAACAATCAGCCCCAGCATTTT.

In this sample, this clonotype turned up many times. The chain couples TRBV4-2 to TRBJ1-2; D might be TRBD1 (6 bases). This CDR3 has 13 residues. The germline V and J ends were trimmed by 2 bases and 8 bases, with 12 bases remaining between them. CDR1 is LGHNA and CDR2 is YNFKEQ in the germline V gene. CDR3: CASSQRRGYGYTF. The CDR3, as DNA: TGTGCCAGCAGCCAACGCAGGGGATACGGCTACACCTTC.

This clonotype was seen at least ten times. The CDR3 protein is CSARDRGRGESPLHF. The CDR3, as DNA: TGCAGTGCTAGAGATCGGGGCAGGGGAGAGTCACCCCTCCACTTT. This chain joins TRBV20-1 and TRBJ1-6; possibly TRBD1 for D (6 bases). This CDR3 is 15 amino acids long. Germline values: CDR1 DFQATT, CDR2 SNEGSKA (reference sequence). V lost 0 bases and J lost 10, with 16 bases in between.

This clonotype was picked up many times. The chain uses TRBV20-1 and TRBJ1-2; the D is unclear. The CDR3 sequence is 13 residues long. The V and J ends lost 0 bases and 5 bases respectively, with 10 bases between them. Germline CDR1 is DFQATT and CDR2 is SNEGSKA (reference sequence). The CDR3 bases are TGCAGTGCTAGAGATTTTGGCGGTTATGGCTACACCTTC. This gives the protein CSARDFGGYGYTF.

This clonotype was counted ten times or more. V gene TRBV21-1 combines with J gene TRBJ2-7; the table calls TRBD1, which could not be checked here. TRBV21-1 is an annotated pseudogene. This CDR3 is 15 amino acids long. CDR3 protein: CASSKEAGVPYEQYF. The DNA for the CDR3 is TGTGCCAGCAGCAAAGAGGCGGGGGTGCCCTACGAGCAGTACTTC.

This clonotype was seen more than once but under ten times. The chain has TRBV29-1 and TRBJ1-2; D is ambiguous. The V end was cut by 3 bases, the J end by 0 bases, with 11 bases between. The CDR3 covers 14 residues. The germline V gene has CDR1 SQVTM and CDR2 ANQGSEA. CDR3 bases: TGCAGCGTTGACGGAGTCGGGACTAACTATGGCTACACCTTC. This translates into CSVDGVGTNYGYTF.

The J gene is TRBJ2-1, the V gene TRBV6-6, with 8 bases lining up with TRBD1. The V gene end was trimmed by 3 bases and the J gene end by 10 bases; junction bases not matched to a gene: 5. The CDR3 sequence is 13 residues long. Germline V gene sequence: CDR1 MNHNY, CDR2 SVGAGI (reference sequence). CDR3: CASSYTGGREQFF. The DNA for the CDR3 is TGTGCCAGCAGTTATACAGGGGGAAGGGAGCAGTTCTTC.

This clonotype was seen many times. In nucleotides, the CDR3 is TGCAGTGCTAGAGCTATGGACGGAGCCTACGAGCAGTACTTC. It specifies CSARAMDGAYEQYF. The V gene is TRBV20-1, the J gene TRBJ2-7, with unresolved D. Germline-derived CDR1 and CDR2 are DFQATT and SNEGSKA (reference sequence). The germline V and J ends were trimmed by 1 base and 2 bases, with 12 bases remaining between them. CDR3 length equals 14 residues.

The chain couples TRBV29-1 to TRBJ1-4; D is undetermined. The CDR3 runs 13 residues. V lost 5 bases, J lost 0 bases, and 7 bases lay in between. Germline assignment: CDR1 SQVTM and CDR2 ANQGSEA. The CDR3 loop is CSVQRATNEKLFF. The CDR3 DNA reads as TGCAGCGTTCAGCGTGCAACTAATGAAAAACTGTTTTTT.

The table lists this clonotype with a few counts. The chain employs TRBV5-1 and TRBJ1-1, with TRBD1 matching 10 bases. The germline V gene encodes CDR1 SGHRS and CDR2 YFSETQ. The CDR3 runs 15 residues. Germline trimming cut 4 bases from V and 2 bases from J; bases unmatched to any gene: 5. The CDR3 region has the DNA TGCGCCAGCAGCGGAGGGACAGGGGCCAACACTGAAGCTTTCTTT. Its protein is CASSGGTGANTEAFF.

This clonotype was found many times. This chain joins TRBV6-1 and TRBJ2-1; 8 bases map to TRBD2. Germline trimming cut 8 bases from V and 3 bases from J; bases unmatched to any gene: 6. This CDR3 comprises 14 residues. Germline lookup yields CDR1 MNHNS and CDR2 SASEGT. The CDR3 here is CASSRLAGYNEQFF. In DNA form, the CDR3 reads TGTGCCAGCTCGCGGCTAGCGGGCTACAATGAGCAGTTCTTC.

This clonotype appeared many times. The V call is TRBV5-1, the J call TRBJ1-1, with 7 bases identical to TRBD1. The CDR3 sequence is 13 residues long. The germline CDR1 and CDR2 sequences are SGHRS and YFSETQ. V lost 4 bases to trimming and J lost 5 bases; unmatched junction nucleotides: 5. In nucleotides, the CDR3 is TGCGCCAGCAGCATTACAGGGGATACTGAAGCTTTCTTT. This encodes CASSITGDTEAFF.

In this sample, this clonotype turned up many times. V and J are TRBV5-1 and TRBJ1-3; D is unclear. The V end was cut by 5 bases, the J end by 2 bases, with 11 bases between. Germline V gene data show CDR1 as SGHRS and CDR2 as YFSETQ. This CDR3 spans 14 amino acids. The CDR3 DNA follows: TGCGCCAGCAGGGTGGAGGAGGCTGGAAACACCATATATTTT. Its protein product is CASRVEEAGNTIYF. The whole variable domain, remainder taken from reference TRBV5-1 and TRBJ1-3, is KAGVTQTPRYLIKTRGQQVTLSCSPISGHRSVSWYQQTPGQGLQFLFEYFSETQRNKGNFPGRFSGRQFSNSRSEMNVSTLELGDSALYLCASRVEEAGNTIYFGEGSWLTVV.

Ten or more counts support this clonotype. The chain employs TRBV20-1 and TRBJ2-7; D gene unclear. This CDR3 contains 14 residues. Trimming removed 1 base at V and 2 bases at J, with 12 bases between. The V gene's germline CDR1 is DFQATT and CDR2 SNEGSKA (reference sequence). CDR3 amino acids: CSARGDGLAYEQYF. The CDR3 DNA reads TGCAGTGCTAGAGGTGACGGATTAGCCTACGAGCAGTACTTC.

This clonotype has at least ten counts. This rearrangement joins TRBV6-5 to TRBJ2-3; TRBD1 matches 7 bases. CDR3 length: 12 residues. Unmatched junction bases numbered 3, after V lost 4 bases and J lost 8 bases. Germline values: CDR1 MNHEY, CDR2 SVGAGI. The CDR3 nucleotides are TGTGCCAGCAGTTCTTCAGGGGGTACGCAGTATTTT. It is translated as CASSSSGGTQYF.

Turning to this clonotype: One end of the junction fails to match germline, which may point to a read error. V and J are TRBV5-1 and TRBJ1-3; no definite D call. This CDR3 has 15 residues. Germline CDR1 is SGHRS and CDR2 is YFSETQ. In DNA form, the CDR3 reads TGCGCCAGCAGCTCATCAGAGGACTCTGAAAACACCATATATTTT. Translating it yields CASSSSEDSENTIYF.

The sample holds many counts of this clonotype. The rearrangement joins TRBV12-3 or TRBV12-4 to TRBJ2-7; D assignment may be TRBD1 or TRBD2 (5 bases each). V gave up 2 bases and J gave up 5 bases, with 16 bases separating them. CDR3 length equals 15 residues. The CDR3 DNA sequence: TGTGCCAGCAGTTTAAGTGGGGCAGGGACGAACGAGCAGTACTTC. Its translation is CASSLSGAGTNEQYF.

In its sample, this clonotype was seen many times. The V and J genes are TRBV28 and TRBJ2-5; perhaps TRBD1 as D (5 bases). The CDR3 length is 14 residues. Trimming removed 3 bases at V and 5 bases at J, with 13 bases between. Germline assignment: CDR1 MDHEN and CDR2 SYDVKM. The CDR3 region is CASSLDKTRETQYF. In DNA, the CDR3 is TGTGCCAGCAGTTTGGACAAGACGCGGGAGACCCAGTACTTC.

As for this clonotype: A much larger clone lies a single base off, so this may be a read error. This rearrangement joins TRBV20-1 to TRBJ1-1; D may be TRBD1 (6 bases). The CDR3 has 13 amino acids. The ends were cut back, 4 bases at V and 5 bases at J, with 14 bases in the middle. In germline, CDR1 is DFQATT, CDR2 SNEGSKA (reference sequence). The CDR3 DNA reads as TGCAGTGCTATGTTGGGGGCAGAGACTGAAGCTTTCTTT. Protein sequence: CSAMLGAETEAFF.

This clonotype was seen at least ten times. V gene TRBV7-9 combines with J gene TRBJ2-7; D unresolved. Germline V gene lookup returns CDR1 SEHNR and CDR2 FQNEAQ (reference sequence). The germline V and J ends were trimmed by 3 bases and 5 bases, with 11 bases remaining between them. The CDR3 is 13 amino acids. The CDR3 protein is CASSFGPLNEQYF. Written as DNA, the CDR3 is TGTGCCAGCAGCTTCGGTCCGCTGAACGAGCAGTACTTC.

This clonotype was seen ten or more times. This chain connects TRBV12-3 or TRBV12-4 to TRBJ1-5; 9 nucleotides agree with TRBD1. The CDR3 has 14 amino acids. Trimming took 5 bases from V and 4 from J; bases not matched to a gene: 3. CDR3 sequence: CASSETGGNQPQHF. The DNA of the CDR3 is TGTGCCAGCAGTGAGACAGGGGGGAATCAGCCCCAGCATTTT.

This clonotype was observed many times. The V call is TRBV20-1, the J call TRBJ1-1, with a tentative D call TRBD1 (5 bases). The CDR3 runs 13 residues. Germline V CDR1 and CDR2: DFQATT, SNEGSKA (reference sequence). V lost 3 bases, J lost 3 bases, and 11 bases lay in between. CDR3 sequence: CSASAGGYTEAFF. CDR3 DNA: TGCAGTGCTAGTGCGGGGGGTTACACTGAAGCTTTCTTT.

This clonotype was recorded at least ten times. The gene calls are TRBV5-1 and TRBJ1-4, with D perhaps TRBD1 (6 bases). V was pared by 4 bases and J by 1 base, with 11 bases between. Germline CDR1 SGHRS, CDR2 YFSETQ. The CDR3 runs 15 residues. The CDR3 is CASSPTGLTNEKLFF. The DNA of the CDR3 is TGCGCCAGCAGCCCTACAGGGCTAACTAATGAAAAACTGTTTTTT.

With regard to this clonotype: A clone one base away is much larger, so this may be a read error. This chain connects TRBV18 to TRBJ1-2; tentatively, D is TRBD1 (5 bases). This CDR3 comprises 13 residues. Germline V gene lookup returns CDR1 KGHSH and CDR2 LQKENI. The CDR3 nucleotides read TGTGCCCGCTCACCAGTCCAGGGCTATGGCTACACCTTC. As protein: CARSPVQGYGYTF.